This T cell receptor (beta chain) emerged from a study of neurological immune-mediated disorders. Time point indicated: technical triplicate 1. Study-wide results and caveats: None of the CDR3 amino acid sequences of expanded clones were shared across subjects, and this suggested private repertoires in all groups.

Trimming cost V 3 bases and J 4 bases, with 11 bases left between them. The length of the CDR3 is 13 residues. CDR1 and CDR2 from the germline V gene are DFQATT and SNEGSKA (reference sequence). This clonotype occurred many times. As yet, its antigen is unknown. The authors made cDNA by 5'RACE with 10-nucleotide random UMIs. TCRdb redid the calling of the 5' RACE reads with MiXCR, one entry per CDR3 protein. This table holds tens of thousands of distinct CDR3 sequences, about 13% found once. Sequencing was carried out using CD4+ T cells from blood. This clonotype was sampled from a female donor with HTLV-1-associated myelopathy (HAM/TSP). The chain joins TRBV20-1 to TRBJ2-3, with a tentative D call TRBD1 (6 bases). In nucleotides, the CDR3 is TGCAGTGCTAGGAACACAGGGCCAGATACGCAGTATTTT. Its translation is CSARNTGPDTQYF.